This TCR beta chain was identified in a study of spatial heterogeneity in lung cancer. Study summary: On average, each unique TCR and UMI combination appeared more than ten times in raw reads.

Every TCR cDNA molecule bore a unique molecular identifier. TCRdb re-called the 5' RACE reads through MiXCR, storing one row per CDR3 protein. The sample shows about 15,000 distinct CDR3 sequences, roughly 3.6% of them seen only once. This clonotype was counted many times. Because this beta chain is a stray read in a library intended to capture alpha chains, its abundance should not be given much weight. Time point defined: sample taken at primary tumor resection. The donors were 55 to 80 patients with non-small cell lung cancer that was early-stage and untreated. Sequencing covered unsorted whole RNA taken from tumor, nontumor lung or frozen PBMC. This clonotype was sampled from a male donor with early-stage non-small cell lung cancer. The specimen was normal lung tissue next to the tumor, collected at surgery.

In DNA form, the CDR3 reads TGCGCCAGCAGCTTTAGTGGCGATACGCAGTATTTT. The encoded protein is CASSFSGDTQYF. V gene TRBV5-1 combines with J gene TRBJ2-3; D unresolved. Germline CDR1 and CDR2: SGHRS and YFSETQ. V lost 2 bases and J lost 6, with 7 bases in between. The CDR3 runs to 12 residues.